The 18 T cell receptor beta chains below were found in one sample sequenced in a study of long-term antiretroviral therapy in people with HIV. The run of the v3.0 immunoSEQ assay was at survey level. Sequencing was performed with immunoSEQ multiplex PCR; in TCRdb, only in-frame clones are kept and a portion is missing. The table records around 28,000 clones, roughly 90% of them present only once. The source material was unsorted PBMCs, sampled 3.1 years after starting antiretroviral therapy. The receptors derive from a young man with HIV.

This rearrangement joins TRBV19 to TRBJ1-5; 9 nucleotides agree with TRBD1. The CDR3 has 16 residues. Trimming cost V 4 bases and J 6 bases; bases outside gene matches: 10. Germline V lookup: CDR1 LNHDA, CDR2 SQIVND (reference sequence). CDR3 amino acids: CASSKARDRAFQPQHF. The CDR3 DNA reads TGTGCCAGTAGTAAGGCCCGGGACAGGGCTTTTCAGCCCCAGCATTTT. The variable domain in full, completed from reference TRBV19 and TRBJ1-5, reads DGGITQSPKYLFRKEGQNVTLSCEQNLNHDAMYWYRQDPGQGLRLIYYSQIVNDFQKGDIAEGYSVSREKKESFPLTVTSAQKNPTAFYLCASSKARDRAFQPQHFGDGTRLSIL.

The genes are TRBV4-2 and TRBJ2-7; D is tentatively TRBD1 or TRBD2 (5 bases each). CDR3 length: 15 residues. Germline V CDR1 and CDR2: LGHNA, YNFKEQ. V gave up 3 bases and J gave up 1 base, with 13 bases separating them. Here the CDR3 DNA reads TGTGCCAGCAGCCATCTCCCCGAGGGGTCCTACGAGCAGTACTTC. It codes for CASSHLPEGSYEQYF.

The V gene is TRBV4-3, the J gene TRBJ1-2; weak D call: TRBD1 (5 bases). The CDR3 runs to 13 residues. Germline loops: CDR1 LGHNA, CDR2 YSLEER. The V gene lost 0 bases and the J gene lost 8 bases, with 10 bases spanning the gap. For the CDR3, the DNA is TGCGCCAGCAGCCAAGAGGGGACGGGGGGCTACACCTTC. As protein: CASSQEGTGGYTF.

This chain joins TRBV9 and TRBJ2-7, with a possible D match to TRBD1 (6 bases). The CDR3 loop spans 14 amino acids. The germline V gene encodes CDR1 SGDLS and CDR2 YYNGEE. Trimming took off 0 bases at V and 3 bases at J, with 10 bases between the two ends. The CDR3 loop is CASSVAAQGYEQYF. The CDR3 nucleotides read TGTGCCAGCAGCGTAGCCGCACAGGGCTACGAGCAGTACTTC.

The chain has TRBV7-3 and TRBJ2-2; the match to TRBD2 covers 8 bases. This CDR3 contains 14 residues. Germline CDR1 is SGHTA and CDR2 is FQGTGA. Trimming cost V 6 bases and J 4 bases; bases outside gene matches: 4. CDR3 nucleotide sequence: TGTGCCAGCAGTCTAGCGGGCTTCACCGGGGAGCTGTTTTTT. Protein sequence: CASSLAGFTGELFF. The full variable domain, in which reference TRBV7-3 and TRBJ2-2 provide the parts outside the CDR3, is GAGVSQTPSNKVTEKGKYVELRCDPISGHTALYWYRQSLGQGPEFLIYFQGTGAADDSGLPNDRFFAVRPEGSVSTLKIQRTERGDSAVYLCASSLAGFTGELFFGEGSRLTVL.

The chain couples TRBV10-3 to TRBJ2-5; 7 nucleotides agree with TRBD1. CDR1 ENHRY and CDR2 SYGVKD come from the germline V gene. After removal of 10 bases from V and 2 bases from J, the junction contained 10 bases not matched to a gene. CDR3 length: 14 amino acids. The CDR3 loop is CATSRGQEQETQYF. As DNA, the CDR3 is TGTGCCACTTCTCGAGGACAGGAACAAGAGACCCAGTACTTC.

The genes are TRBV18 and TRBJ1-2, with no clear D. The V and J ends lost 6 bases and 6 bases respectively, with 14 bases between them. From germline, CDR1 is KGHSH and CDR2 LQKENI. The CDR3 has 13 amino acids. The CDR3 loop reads CASSPLGGDGYTF. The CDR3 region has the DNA TGTGCCAGCTCCCCCCTGGGCGGGGATGGCTACACCTTC.

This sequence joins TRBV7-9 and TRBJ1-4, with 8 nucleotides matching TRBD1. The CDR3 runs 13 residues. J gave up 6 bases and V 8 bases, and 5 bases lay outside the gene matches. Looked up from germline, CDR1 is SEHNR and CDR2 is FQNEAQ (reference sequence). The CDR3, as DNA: TGTGCCAGCGGGACAGGATCCGATGAAAAACTGTTTTTT. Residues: CASGTGSDEKLFF.

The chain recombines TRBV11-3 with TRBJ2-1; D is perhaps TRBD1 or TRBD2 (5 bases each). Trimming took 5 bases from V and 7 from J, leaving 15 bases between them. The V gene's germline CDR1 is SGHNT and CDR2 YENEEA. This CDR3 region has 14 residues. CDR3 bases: TGTGCCAGCAGCCCCGGGGCTTCGGGGAATGAGCAGTTCTTC. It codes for CASSPGASGNEQFF.

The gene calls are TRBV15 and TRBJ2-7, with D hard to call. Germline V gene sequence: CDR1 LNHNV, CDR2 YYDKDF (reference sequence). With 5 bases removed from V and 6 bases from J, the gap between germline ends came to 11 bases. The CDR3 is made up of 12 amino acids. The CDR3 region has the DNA TGTGCCACCAGCGAAAGGATCGGCGAGCAGTACTTC. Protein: CATSERIGEQYF.

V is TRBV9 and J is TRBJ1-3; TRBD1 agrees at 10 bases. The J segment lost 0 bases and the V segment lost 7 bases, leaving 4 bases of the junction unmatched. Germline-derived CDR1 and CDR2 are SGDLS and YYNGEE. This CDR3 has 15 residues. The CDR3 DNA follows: TGTGCCAGCGGACAGGGGGGTTCCTCTGGAAACACCATATATTTT. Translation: CASGQGGSSGNTIYF.

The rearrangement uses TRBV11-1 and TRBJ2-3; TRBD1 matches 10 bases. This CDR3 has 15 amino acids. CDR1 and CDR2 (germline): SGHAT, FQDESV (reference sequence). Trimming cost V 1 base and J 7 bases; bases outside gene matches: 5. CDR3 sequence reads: CASSLEGQGTYTQYF. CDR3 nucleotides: TGTGCCAGCAGCTTAGAGGGACAGGGGACATATACGCAGTATTTT.

The CDR3: CASSFVRQGGEQFF. The CDR3, as DNA: TGTGCCAGCAGCTTCGTTCGGCAGGGAGGTGAGCAGTTCTTC. This chain joins TRBV7-9 and TRBJ2-1, with D perhaps TRBD2 (6 bases). The CDR3 runs 14 residues. Germline lookup yields CDR1 SEHNR and CDR2 FQNEAQ (reference sequence). Trimming left V 3 bases short and J 9 bases short, with 15 bases between.

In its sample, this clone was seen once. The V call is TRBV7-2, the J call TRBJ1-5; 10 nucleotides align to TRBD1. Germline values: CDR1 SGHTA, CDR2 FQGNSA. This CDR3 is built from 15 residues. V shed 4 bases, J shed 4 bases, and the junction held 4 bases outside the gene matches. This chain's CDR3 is CASSSGQGVNQPQHF. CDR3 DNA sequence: TGTGCCAGCAGCTCCGGACAGGGGGTTAATCAGCCCCAGCATTTT.

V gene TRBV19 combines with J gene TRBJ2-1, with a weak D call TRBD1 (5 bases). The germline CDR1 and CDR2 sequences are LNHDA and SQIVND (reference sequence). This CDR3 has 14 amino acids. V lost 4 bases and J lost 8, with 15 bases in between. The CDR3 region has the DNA TGTGCCAGTAGTAGGGGCCCTGATGGGGATGAGCAGTTCTTC. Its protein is CASSRGPDGDEQFF.

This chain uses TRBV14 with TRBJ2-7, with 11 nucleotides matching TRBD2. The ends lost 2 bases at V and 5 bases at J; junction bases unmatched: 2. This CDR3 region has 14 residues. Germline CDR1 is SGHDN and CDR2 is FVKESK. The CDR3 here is CASSQSSGRHEQYF. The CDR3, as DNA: TGTGCCAGCAGCCAATCTAGCGGGAGGCACGAGCAGTACTTC.

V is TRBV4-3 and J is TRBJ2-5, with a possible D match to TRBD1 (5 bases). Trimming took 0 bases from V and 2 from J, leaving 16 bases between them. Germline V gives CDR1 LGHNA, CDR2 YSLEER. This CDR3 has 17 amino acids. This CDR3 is CASSQDLDSLAQETQYF. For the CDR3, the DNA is TGCGCCAGCAGCCAAGATCTAGACAGCCTTGCTCAAGAGACCCAGTACTTC.

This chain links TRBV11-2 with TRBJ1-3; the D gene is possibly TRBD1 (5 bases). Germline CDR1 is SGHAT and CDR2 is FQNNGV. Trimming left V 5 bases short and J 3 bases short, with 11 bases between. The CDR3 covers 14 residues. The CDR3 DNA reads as TGTGCCAGCAGCCTGACAGCCGTTGGAAACACCATATATTTT. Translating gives CASSLTAVGNTIYF.